The 10 T cell receptor beta chains below were found in one sample sequenced in a study of blood T cell repertoires in COVID-19. Generated by immunoSEQ multiplex PCR, the TCRdb table keeps only in-frame clones and is missing some. The sample records about 76,000 clones, roughly nine tenths being singletons. What was sequenced was peripheral blood. The receptors here all came from a man aged 50-60 years with acute or convalescent COVID-19.

CDR3 coding DNA: TGTGCCAGCAGCGGACAGGGGGAGCACACCGGGGAGCTGTTTTTT. Translation: CASSGQGEHTGELFF. The chain has TRBV9 and TRBJ2-2; 9 bases line up with TRBD1. CDR3 length equals 15 residues. Germline CDR1 is SGDLS and CDR2 is YYNGEE. The V segment lost 3 bases and the J segment 3 bases; nucleotides outside the gene matches: 3.

The chain links TRBV11-2 to TRBJ2-1; possibly TRBD2 for D (5 bases). Per the germline V gene, CDR1 is SGHAT and CDR2 is FQNNGV. There are 18 residues in the CDR3. With 2 bases removed from V and 8 bases from J, the gap between germline ends came to 25 bases. Here the CDR3 DNA reads TGTGCCAGCAGCTTATGGGAATTGTGGGAGACCGCCCGGTATGAGCAGTTCTTC. Translated, it gives CASSLWELWETARYEQFF.

J is TRBJ1-4 and V is TRBV7-8, with 7 bases that match TRBD1. Germline CDR1 reads SGHVS; CDR2 reads FQNEAQ. CDR3 length: 16 residues. The J segment lost 0 bases and the V segment lost 5 bases, leaving 6 bases of the junction unmatched. The CDR3 bases are TGTGCCAGCAGCCACGGTGGACAGGCAACTAATGAAAAACTGTTTTTT. Its translation: CASSHGGQATNEKLFF.

The rearrangement joins TRBV5-1 to TRBJ2-4; 7 nucleotides line up with TRBD2. After removal of 0 bases from V and 0 bases from J, the junction contained 3 bases not matched to a gene. From germline, CDR1 is SGHRS and CDR2 YFSETQ. The CDR3 is 16 amino acids. The CDR3 sequence is CASSLAWGGAKNIQYF. The CDR3 DNA follows: TGCGCCAGCAGCTTGGCTTGGGGGGGAGCCAAAAACATTCAGTACTTC.

This chain uses TRBV19 with TRBJ2-3, with a tentative D call TRBD2 (5 bases). Trimming removed 4 bases from V and 2 bases from J, with 10 bases in between. Germline CDR1 LNHDA, CDR2 SQIVND (reference sequence). The CDR3 covers 14 residues. The CDR3 nucleotides are TGTGCCAGTAGTACCCCGGGATTCACAGATACGCAGTATTTT. It translates to CASSTPGFTDTQYF.

The chain combines TRBV18 with TRBJ1-6, with D perhaps matching TRBD1 (6 bases). The V gene's germline CDR1 is KGHSH and CDR2 LQKENI. The CDR3 length is 17 residues. Trimming removed 1 base from V and 0 bases from J, with 10 bases in between. CDR3 nucleotide sequence: TGTGCCAGCTCACCACGACAGGCGAGCTCCTATAATTCACCCCTCCACTTT. It codes for CASSPRQASSYNSPLHF.

This rearrangement joins TRBV2 to TRBJ2-7; 9 positions match TRBD2. CDR3 size: 17 residues. After removal of 1 base from V and 2 bases from J, the junction contained 9 bases not matched to a gene. The germline gives CDR1 SNHLY, CDR2 FYNNEI. CDR3: CASSEDVEGLATYEQYF. The DNA of the CDR3 is TGTGCCAGCAGTGAAGATGTGGAGGGACTAGCAACCTACGAGCAGTACTTC.

The CDR3 bases are TGTGCCAGCAGGGAGTGGACAGCGAACACCGGGGAGCTGTTTTTT. The encoded protein is CASREWTANTGELFF. This sequence joins TRBV2 and TRBJ2-2, with D possibly TRBD1 on 6 matching bases. CDR1 and CDR2 (germline): SNHLY, FYNNEI. This CDR3 has 15 amino acids. Trimming took off 6 bases at V and 0 bases at J, with 11 bases between the two ends.

The chain has TRBV7-6 and TRBJ2-1; D remains unclear. The CDR3 consists of 15 residues. The V and J ends lost 1 base and 0 bases respectively, with 7 bases between them. Per germline, CDR1 SGHVS and CDR2 FNYEAQ. CDR3 amino acids: CASSLEASSYNEQFF. The CDR3 region has the DNA TGTGCCAGCAGCTTAGAAGCGAGCTCCTACAATGAGCAGTTCTTC. Based on the CDR3 plus reference TRBV7-6 and TRBJ2-1, the full variable domain is GAGVSQSPRYKVTKRGQDVALRCDPISGHVSLYWYRQALGQGPEFLTYFNYEAQQDKSGLPNDRFSAERPEGSISTLTIQRTEQRDSAMYRCASSLEASSYNEQFFGPGTRLTVL.

This sequence joins TRBV5-1 and TRBJ1-6; 7 bases fit TRBD1. The CDR3 runs 16 residues. Per the germline V gene, CDR1 is SGHRS and CDR2 is YFSETQ. V was clipped by 2 bases and J by 8 bases; unmatched bases: 10. CDR3 residues: CASSLTQGIRHSPLHF. The CDR3 DNA sequence: TGCGCCAGCAGCTTAACACAGGGGATCAGACATTCACCCCTCCACTTT. Drawing the rest from reference TRBV5-1 and TRBJ1-6, the complete variable domain is KAGVTQTPRYLIKTRGQQVTLSCSPISGHRSVSWYQQTPGQGLQFLFEYFSETQRNKGNFPGRFSGRQFSNSRSEMNVSTLELGDSALYLCASSLTQGIRHSPLHFGNGTRLTVT.